This TCR beta chain emerged from a study of identifying expanded T cells in peripheral blood. Collection occurred without any documented infections or immune events in donors. The V gene lost 6 bases and the J gene lost 0 bases, with 17 bases spanning the gap. Germline V CDR1 and CDR2: KGHSH, LQKENI. This CDR3 has 16 amino acids. Study-wide findings and caveats: Variance in clone template counts between approximately 2-week samples significantly increased with total template count across all healthy donors. Approximately 1.2 clones differed between technical replicates, versus roughly 17 and 20 over time.

Turning to this clone: What it binds is not known.

Some clones are missing from TCRdb's copy, which holds only in-frame ones; the method was immunoSEQ multiplex PCR. The profile covers 100,000 to 150,000 clones, with approximately 84% appearing a single time and roughly 3.3% taken by the ten largest. The sequence was obtained from a person between 18 and 70 years old in good health. The chain uses TRBV18 and TRBJ1-2; no firm D call. Material: blood. DNA of the CDR3: TGTGCCAGCTCGCCGGACCTACCGGGAACTAACTATGGCTACACCTTC. Translation: CASSPDLPGTNYGYTF.